This T cell receptor (beta chain) was sequenced during a study of blood T cell repertoires in COVID-19. Study-level background: Samples of COVID-19 (acute and convalescent) were obtained from the United States, Italy and Spain. The cDNA or gDNA used as material had been derived from T cells, B-cell-depleted T cells, or PBMCs.

CDR3 length equals 18 residues. The germline CDR1 and CDR2 sequences are KGHSH and LQKENI. Germline trimming cut 2 bases from V and 3 bases from J; bases unmatched to any gene: 11. In the source study's methods: Reference gene primer amplification gave estimated nucleated cell counts. Some clones are missing from TCRdb's copy, which holds only in-frame ones; the method was immunoSEQ multiplex PCR. V and J calls and clone size are as listed in that table; D and trimming were resolved from the DNA. Of approximately 210,000 clones listed, 90% to 95% are singletons. During active infection, Seattle patients enrolled and were then monitored through disease.

Source material: peripheral blood. The TCR originated in a man younger than 40 with COVID-19, enrolled during active disease. This rearrangement joins TRBV18 to TRBJ2-2; 8 bases agree with TRBD2. The CDR3 protein is CASSPGLAGDGYTGELFF. The DNA for the CDR3 is TGTGCCAGCTCACCAGGCCTAGCGGGTGATGGTTACACCGGGGAGCTGTTTTTT.